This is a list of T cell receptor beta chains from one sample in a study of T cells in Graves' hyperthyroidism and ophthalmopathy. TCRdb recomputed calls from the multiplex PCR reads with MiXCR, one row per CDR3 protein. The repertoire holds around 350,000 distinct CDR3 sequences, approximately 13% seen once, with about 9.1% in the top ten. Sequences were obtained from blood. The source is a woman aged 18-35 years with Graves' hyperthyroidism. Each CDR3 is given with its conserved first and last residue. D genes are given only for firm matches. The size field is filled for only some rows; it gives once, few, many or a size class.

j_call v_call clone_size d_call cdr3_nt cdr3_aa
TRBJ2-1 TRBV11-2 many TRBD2 TGTGCCAGCAGCTTGGAACTAGCGGGAGTTACAAATGAGCAGTTCTTC CASSLELAGVTNEQFF
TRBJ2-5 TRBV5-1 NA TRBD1 TGCGCCAGCAGCTTGGGGCGGGACAGGTTGGACCAAGAGACCCAGTACTTC CASSLGRDRLDQETQYF
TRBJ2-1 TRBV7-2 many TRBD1 TGTGCCAGCAGCTTAAGTACGGGACAGACCCTTAGGAATGAGCAGTTCTTC CASSLSTGQTLRNEQFF
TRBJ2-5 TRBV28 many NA TGTGCCAGCAGTGCAGCGCAAGAGACCCAGTACTTC CASSAAQETQYF
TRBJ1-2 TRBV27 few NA TGTGCCAGCAGTTTAGGGCCTCGAGGCTATGGCTACACCTTC CASSLGPRGYGYTF
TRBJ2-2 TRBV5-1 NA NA TGCGCCAGCAGCCGGAGTGCGAACACCGGGGAGCTGTTTTTT CASSRSANTGELFF
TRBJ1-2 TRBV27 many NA TGTGCCAGCAGTTTTCGGCAGGGCCGCTATGGCTACACCTTC CASSFRQGRYGYTF
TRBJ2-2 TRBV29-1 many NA TGCAGCGCCCGGTCCGGAAGTAATGTTGCCGGGGAGCTGTTTTTT CSARSGSNVAGELFF
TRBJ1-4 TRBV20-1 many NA TGCAGTGCTGAGAGTCTTTCAACTAATGAAAAACTGTTTTTT CSAESLSTNEKLFF
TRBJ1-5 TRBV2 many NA TGTGCCAGCAGTGTAGCGGGGCCCGATCAGCCCCAGCATTTT CASSVAGPDQPQHF